A single sample is the source of the 3 T cell receptor beta chains below, sequenced in a study of blood T cell repertoires in COVID-19. TCRdb's table, derived via immunoSEQ multiplex PCR, lists solely in-frame clones and lacks some. The sample lists over 200,000 clones, about 91% occurring once. The sequenced material came from peripheral blood. These receptors came from a woman in her forties with acute or convalescent COVID-19.

J is TRBJ2-7 and V is TRBV28, with 7 bases matching TRBD1. The ends lost 5 bases at V and 2 bases at J; junction bases unmatched: 9. The germline V gene has CDR1 MDHEN and CDR2 SYDVKM. This CDR3 has 15 residues. As DNA, the CDR3 is TGTGCCAGCAGTCAAAAGGGACAGTGGACCTACGAGCAGTACGTC. Its protein is CASSQKGQWTYEQYV.

The gene calls are TRBV7-2 and TRBJ2-3; D remains unclear. V was shortened by 5 bases and J by 0 bases, with 12 bases between the two germline ends. The CDR3 runs 15 residues. CDR1 and CDR2 (germline): SGHTA, FQGNSA. The CDR3 DNA reads as TGTGCCAGCAGCGCCGGATCAGGTAGCACAGATACGCAGTATTTT. Translated: CASSAGSGSTDTQYF.

V usage is TRBV18 and J usage is TRBJ1-2; D remains ambiguous. The CDR3 loop spans 13 amino acids. V was shortened by 2 bases and J by 5 bases, with 9 bases between the two germline ends. From germline, CDR1 is KGHSH and CDR2 LQKENI. The CDR3 DNA is TGTGCCAGCTCACCATGGGAGGGTTATGGCTACACCTTC. It is translated as CASSPWEGYGYTF.